This passage covers 16 T cell receptor beta chains from one sample sequenced in a study of shared clonotypes between healthy human individuals. Sequencing was performed with immunoSEQ multiplex PCR; in TCRdb, only in-frame clones are kept and a portion is missing. Of some 2 million clones in the sample, roughly 94% were seen once. Naive CD8 populations comprised CD45RO-negative cells positively selected for CCR7, excluding terminally differentiated effector memory CD45RA+ cells. The sequenced sample consisted of naive CD8+ T cells sorted from blood. The source of these receptors is a man aged 18-30 years in good health.

V gene TRBV7-6 combines with J gene TRBJ2-1, with a tentative D call TRBD2 (5 bases). Germline lookup yields CDR1 SGHVS and CDR2 FNYEAQ. This CDR3 has 16 residues. The V end lost 0 bases, the J end lost 3 bases, and 12 bases lay between the germline ends. The CDR3 is CASSLAADLGYNEQFF. The CDR3 DNA sequence: TGTGCCAGCAGCTTAGCGGCGGACTTAGGCTACAATGAGCAGTTCTTC.

The V call is TRBV30, the J call TRBJ1-2; D call uncertain. Trimming removed 5 bases from V and 3 bases from J, with 7 bases in between. Germline CDR1 is GTSNPN and CDR2 is SVGIG (reference sequence). CDR3 length: 11 residues. The CDR3 bases are TGTGCCTGGGGCAGTTACTATGGCTACACCTTC. Its translation is CAWGSYYGYTF.

A word on this clone: The same CDR3 also results from other DNA sequences found in this sample. The chain links TRBV7-9 to TRBJ2-7; 7 bases line up with TRBD2. The CDR3 has 14 residues. The germline V gene encodes CDR1 SEHNR and CDR2 FQNEAQ (reference sequence). V shed 5 bases and J 4 bases; nucleotides not matched to a gene: 8. The CDR3 DNA sequence: TGTGCCAGCAGCCTTGGGTCTAGCGGATACGAGCAGTACTTC. Amino acids: CASSLGSSGYEQYF.

The chain links TRBV13 to TRBJ2-7; D may be TRBD2 (6 bases). This CDR3 is built from 16 residues. CDR1 is PRHDT and CDR2 is FYEKMQ in the germline V gene (reference sequence). The germline V and J ends were trimmed by 0 bases and 2 bases, with 14 bases remaining between them. CDR3 bases: TGTGCCAGCAGCTTAGGCGGTGCGGGGTTAACCTACGAGCAGTACTTC. Amino acids: CASSLGGAGLTYEQYF. The entire variable domain, with the rest obtained from reference TRBV13 and TRBJ2-7, is as follows: AAGVIQSPRHLIKEKRETATLKCYPIPRHDTVYWYQQGPGQDPQFLISFYEKMQSDKGSIPDRFSAQQFSDYHSELNMSSLELGDSALYFCASSLGGAGLTYEQYFGPGTRLTVT.

The count of this clone is one. The chain joins TRBV6-5 to TRBJ2-5; weak D call: TRBD1 (6 bases). The germline V gene encodes CDR1 MNHEY and CDR2 SVGAGI. V lost 4 bases and J 4 bases, leaving 16 bases between the germline ends. The CDR3 consists of 15 residues. In DNA form, the CDR3 reads TGTGCCAGCAGTTTCGCACAGGGTAGGCGAGAGACCCAGTACTTC. Amino acids: CASSFAQGRRETQYF.

This rearrangement joins TRBV6-1 to TRBJ1-1; TRBD1 matches 11 bases. After removal of 2 bases from V and 7 bases from J, the junction contained 12 bases not matched to a gene. This CDR3 is 17 amino acids long. CDR1 MNHNS and CDR2 SASEGT come from the germline V gene. The DNA of the CDR3 is TGTGCCAGCAGTGAAAGGGGACAGGGGGGGTTAAGTTATGAAGCTTTCTTT. This codes for CASSERGQGGLSYEAFF.

The J gene is TRBJ2-7, the V gene TRBV7-8, with D perhaps given as TRBD1 or TRBD2 (6 bases each). This CDR3 has 17 residues. V was clipped by 0 bases and J by 1 base, with 16 bases between them. Per germline, CDR1 SGHVS and CDR2 FQNEAQ. This chain's CDR3 is CASSLAVRGGGSYEQYF. The CDR3 bases are TGTGCCAGCAGCTTAGCAGTTCGCGGAGGGGGTTCCTACGAGCAGTACTTC.

The chain combines TRBV7-9 with TRBJ2-1; 8 bases are a match to TRBD2. Germline loops: CDR1 SEHNR, CDR2 FQNEAQ (reference sequence). The CDR3 is 15 amino acids. The trim removed 3 bases at V and 5 bases at J, leaving 6 bases unmatched. Here the CDR3 reads CASSFPSGQDNEQFF. CDR3 DNA: TGTGCCAGCAGCTTCCCTAGCGGGCAGGACAATGAGCAGTTCTTC.

The genes are TRBV27 and TRBJ2-7; TRBD2 is a possible D gene (5 bases). Germline CDR1 and CDR2: MNHEY and SMNVEV (reference sequence). This CDR3 is 13 amino acids long. V was clipped by 4 bases and J by 5 bases, with 12 bases between them. CDR3 sequence: CASSSRAGDEQYF. Written as DNA, the CDR3 is TGTGCCAGCAGTTCCCGGGCCGGGGACGAGCAGTACTTC.

The rearrangement links TRBV7-9 to TRBJ2-1; D unresolved. Germline V gene sequence: CDR1 SEHNR, CDR2 FQNEAQ (reference sequence). V was pared by 7 bases and J by 8 bases, with 9 bases between. CDR3 size: 11 residues. The CDR3 coding sequence is TGTGCCAGCACTGATCAGGATGAGCAGTTCTTC. It translates to CASTDQDEQFF.

V and J are TRBV29-1 and TRBJ1-1; D unclear. CDR1 is SQVTM and CDR2 is ANQGSEA in the germline V gene. The CDR3 totals 16 residues. Trimming stripped 1 base from V and 1 base from J, with 16 bases between. The CDR3 sequence is CSVEGLQRSGNTEAFF. The CDR3 DNA follows: TGCAGCGTTGAAGGTTTACAGAGATCGGGGAACACTGAAGCTTTCTTT.

The chain carries TRBV27 and TRBJ2-7; D not certain. This CDR3 is built from 16 residues. The germline V gene has CDR1 MNHEY and CDR2 SMNVEV (reference sequence). V dropped 0 bases and J dropped 0 bases, with 12 bases sitting between them. This chain's CDR3 is CASSLSGLGFSYEQYF. In DNA form, the CDR3 reads TGTGCCAGCAGTTTATCCGGCCTGGGTTTCTCCTACGAGCAGTACTTC.

This clone came up once. The V gene is TRBV9, the J gene TRBJ2-3; 8 bases line up with TRBD2. CDR1 and CDR2 (germline): SGDLS, YYNGEE. The CDR3 totals 13 residues. Trimming cost V 3 bases and J 5 bases; bases outside gene matches: 2. The CDR3 spells CASSGTSLDTQYF. The CDR3 DNA is TGTGCCAGCAGCGGGACTAGCTTAGATACGCAGTATTTT.

This clone was detected once. The gene calls are TRBV9 and TRBJ2-7; perhaps TRBD2 as D (6 bases). This CDR3 spans 15 amino acids. The V gene's germline CDR1 is SGDLS and CDR2 YYNGEE. V lost 1 base to trimming and J lost 0 bases, with 11 bases between them. Here the CDR3 reads CASSVFDGSSYEQYF. As DNA, the CDR3 is TGTGCCAGCAGCGTATTCGACGGGAGCTCCTACGAGCAGTACTTC. Full variable domain (remainder filled in from reference TRBV9 and TRBJ2-7): DSGVTQTPKHLITATGQRVTLRCSPRSGDLSVYWYQQSLDQGLQFLIQYYNGEERAKGNILERFSAQQFPDLHSELNLSSLELGDSALYFCASSVFDGSSYEQYFGPGTRLTVT.

The chain is built from TRBV7-9 and TRBJ1-4, with 10 bases identical to TRBD1. The CDR3 is 14 residues long. From germline, CDR1 is SEHNR and CDR2 FQNEAQ (reference sequence). V dropped 5 bases and J dropped 7; count of bases not matched to a gene: 4. CDR3 in amino acids: CASSQDRGGEKLFF. The CDR3 DNA follows: TGTGCCAGCAGCCAGGACAGGGGGGGTGAAAAACTGTTTTTT.

The chain links TRBV27 to TRBJ2-1; 11 positions match TRBD2. J was trimmed by 5 bases and V by 5 bases; bases with no gene match: 5. Germline CDR1 MNHEY, CDR2 SMNVEV (reference sequence). There are 15 residues in the CDR3. The CDR3 sequence is CASSTPTSGNNEQFF. The DNA of the CDR3 is TGTGCCAGCAGTACCCCGACTAGCGGGAACAATGAGCAGTTCTTC.